The clone carrying this T cell receptor (beta chain) was observed a few times. Its antigen is unidentified. V lost 0 bases, J lost 2 bases, and 9 bases lay in between. Germline V CDR1 and CDR2: SGHKS, YYEKEE (reference sequence). The CDR3 is made up of 14 amino acids. These data originate in a study of T-cell memory formation after mild COVID-19. On the study more broadly: Largely, the TCR clusters proved donor specific. Study results and caveats: A subset of responding clones appeared in pre-infection memory, suggesting cross-reactive memory joined. Contracting clones from day 15 to 85 had balanced CD4/CD8; later expanders favoured CD4+.

Constant-segment primers were used for 5'RACE, and the resulting TCR alpha and TCR beta cDNA libraries carried sample barcodes and UMIs. TCRdb passed the 5' RACE reads through MiXCR, listing each CDR3 protein once. There are over 500,000 distinct CDR3 sequences in the sample; roughly 17% occur only once, and less than 10% lies in the top ten. The rearrangement links TRBV5-5 to TRBJ2-7, with TRBD1 as a possible D gene (6 bases). The receptor's source is an adult woman who had mild COVID-19 (a few samples of this study predate the infection). Cell type and time point are not known. Material: PBMCs or a T cell subset sorted from them (not recorded which). CDR3 sequence reads: CASSLGDMTYEQYF. For the CDR3, the DNA is TGTGCCAGCAGCTTGGGGGACATGACCTACGAGCAGTACTTC.